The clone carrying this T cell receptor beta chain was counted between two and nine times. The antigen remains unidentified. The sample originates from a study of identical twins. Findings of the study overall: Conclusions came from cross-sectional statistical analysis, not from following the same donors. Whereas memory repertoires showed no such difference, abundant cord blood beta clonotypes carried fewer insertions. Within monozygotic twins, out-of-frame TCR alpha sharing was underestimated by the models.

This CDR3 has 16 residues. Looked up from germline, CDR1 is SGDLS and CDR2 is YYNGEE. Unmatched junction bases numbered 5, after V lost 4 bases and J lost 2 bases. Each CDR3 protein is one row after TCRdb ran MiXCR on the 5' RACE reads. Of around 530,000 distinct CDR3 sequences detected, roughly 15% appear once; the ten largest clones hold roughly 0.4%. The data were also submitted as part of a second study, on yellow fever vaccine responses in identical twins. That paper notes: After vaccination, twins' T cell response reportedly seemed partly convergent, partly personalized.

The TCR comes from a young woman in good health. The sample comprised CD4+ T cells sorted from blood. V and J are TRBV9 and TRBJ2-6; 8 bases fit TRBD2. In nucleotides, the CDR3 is TGTGCCAGCAGCCCACGGGGGGGCGCTGGGGCCAACGTCCTGACTTTC. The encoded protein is CASSPRGGAGANVLTF.